Below are 18 T cell receptor beta chains sequenced from a single sample in a study of cytomegalovirus exposure and HLA in healthy donors. With 60 Vbeta and 13 Jbeta primers, the PCR was carried out. Using immunoSEQ multiplex PCR, the repertoire was profiled, and TCRdb retains in-frame clones only, with some absent. Its table lists about 48,000 clones. The sequencing sample was made of PBMCs. Every receptor here comes from a woman aged 35 to 49 in good health and CMV-seronegative.

This chain uses TRBV7-9 with TRBJ2-3; 9 positions match TRBD2. Per the germline V gene, CDR1 is SEHNR and CDR2 is FQNEAQ (reference sequence). Germline trimming cut 5 bases from V and 6 bases from J; bases unmatched to any gene: 15. The CDR3 is 17 amino acids. CDR3 bases: TGTGCCAGCAGCGTGAGGTCCAGCGGGAGGCAGGATGATACGCAGTATTTT. Encoded protein: CASSVRSSGRQDDTQYF.

The chain combines TRBV19 with TRBJ2-5; D is perhaps TRBD1 (5 bases). CDR3 size: 17 residues. CDR1 and CDR2 (germline): LNHDA, SQIVND (reference sequence). V was pared by 6 bases and J by 3 bases, with 23 bases between. DNA for the CDR3: TGTGCCAGTAGCCCAGGGAACCGGGTTCTACTTAAAGAGACCCAGTACTTC. It specifies CASSPGNRVLLKETQYF.

The chain carries TRBV19 and TRBJ2-3, with TRBD2 matching over 10 bases. V gave up 4 bases and J gave up 3 bases; unmatched junction bases: 7. In germline, CDR1 is LNHDA, CDR2 SQIVND (reference sequence). This CDR3 is built from 16 residues. This chain's CDR3 is CASSRLAGVGTDTQYF. Written as DNA, the CDR3 is TGTGCCAGTAGTAGGCTAGCGGGGGTAGGTACAGATACGCAGTATTTT.

This chain connects TRBV19 to TRBJ1-1; the match to TRBD1 covers 9 bases. V shed 7 bases, J shed 2 bases, and the junction held 5 bases outside the gene matches. This CDR3 has 14 residues. Germline CDR1 and CDR2: LNHDA and SQIVND (reference sequence). CDR3 sequence (DNA): TGTGCCAGTATCAATACAGGGGGCAACACTGAAGCTTTCTTT. The encoded protein is CASINTGGNTEAFF.

The chain uses TRBV13 and TRBJ1-1, with 8 bases that match TRBD1. The CDR3 contains 16 residues. Germline assignment: CDR1 PRHDT and CDR2 FYEKMQ (reference sequence). Trimming cost V 1 base and J 1 base; bases outside gene matches: 5. The CDR3 is CASSLVQGAPNTEAFF. DNA for the CDR3: TGTGCCAGCAGCTTAGTCCAGGGGGCCCCGAACACTGAAGCTTTCTTT.

The chain couples TRBV2 to TRBJ2-7; a weak D match, TRBD2 (5 bases). Trimming removed 5 bases from V and 3 bases from J, with 8 bases in between. The germline CDR1 and CDR2 sequences are SNHLY and FYNNEI. The CDR3 covers 12 residues. CDR3 nucleotides: TGTGCCAGCAGTCGGACTGGCTACGAGCAGTACTTC. Translating it yields CASSRTGYEQYF.

The chain has TRBV7-2 and TRBJ1-2, with a possible D match to TRBD1 (5 bases). Germline loops: CDR1 SGHTA, CDR2 FQGNSA. The CDR3 length is 16 residues. Trimming removed 4 bases at V and 2 bases at J, with 17 bases between. CDR3 coding DNA: TGTGCCAGCAGCTCGTCAGGGAAGGTTTGGAACTATGGCTACACCTTC. Translated, it gives CASSSSGKVWNYGYTF.

As for this clone: Different DNA sequences within this sample yield the same CDR3. The chain has TRBV30 and TRBJ1-1; 9 bases line up with TRBD1. Germline lookup yields CDR1 GTSNPN and CDR2 SVGIG (reference sequence). Losses at the gene ends were 3 bases for V and 4 bases for J; bases not matched to a gene: 6. The CDR3 contains 14 residues. CDR3: CAWRRTGVSTEAFF. Written as DNA, the CDR3 is TGTGCCTGGAGGAGGACAGGGGTTTCCACTGAAGCTTTCTTT.

The gene calls are TRBV30 and TRBJ2-7, with 12 bases identical to TRBD1. Per germline, CDR1 GTSNPN and CDR2 SVGIG (reference sequence). The CDR3 totals 15 residues. Trimming cost V 3 bases and J 4 bases; bases outside gene matches: 7. Here the CDR3 reads CAWRNPGQGAYEQYF. The CDR3 nucleotides are TGTGCCTGGAGGAACCCGGGACAGGGGGCTTACGAGCAGTACTTC.

The V and J genes are TRBV10-3 and TRBJ1-2; D is ambiguous. This CDR3 is built from 13 residues. V gave up 3 bases and J gave up 2 bases, with 7 bases separating them. Germline CDR1 ENHRY, CDR2 SYGVKD. The CDR3 region has the DNA TGTGCCATCAGTGAATCAGCGAACTATGGCTACACCTTC. Translation: CAISESANYGYTF.

The chain uses TRBV4-2 and TRBJ1-2; 7 nucleotides align to TRBD1. The length of the CDR3 is 17 residues. V shed 0 bases, J shed 3 bases, and the junction held 10 bases outside the gene matches. CDR1 and CDR2 (germline): LGHNA, YNFKEQ. The CDR3 sequence is CASSQDSEDRKDYGYTF. CDR3 bases: TGTGCCAGCAGCCAAGATAGCGAGGACAGGAAAGACTATGGCTACACCTTC.

V and J are TRBV19 and TRBJ2-6, with 7 nucleotides matching TRBD2. J was trimmed by 0 bases and V by 1 base; bases with no gene match: 3. Germline values: CDR1 LNHDA, CDR2 SQIVND (reference sequence). The CDR3 extends over 17 amino acids. The CDR3 DNA reads TGTGCCAGTAGTATAGGGGGGGGGAACTCTGGGGCCAACGTCCTGACTTTC. Translation: CASSIGGGNSGANVLTF.

The V and J genes are TRBV4-1 and TRBJ2-4; 7 positions match TRBD1. V trimming: 2 bases; J trimming: 4 bases; junction bases outside the gene matches: 20. CDR1 MGHRA and CDR2 YSYEKL come from the germline V gene. The CDR3 length is 20 residues. This CDR3 reads CASSQTVRRKGDRDKNIQYF. The CDR3 nucleotides are TGCGCCAGCAGCCAAACTGTTCGGCGAAAGGGAGACAGGGATAAAAACATTCAGTACTTC.

The chain carries TRBV6-5 and TRBJ1-4; a possible D gene is TRBD1 (6 bases). Per germline, CDR1 MNHEY and CDR2 SVGAGI. The ends were cut back, 5 bases at V and 6 bases at J, with 13 bases in the middle. The CDR3 has 14 amino acids. Here the CDR3 reads CASSKQGVDEKLFF. The CDR3 DNA reads as TGTGCCAGCAGTAAACAGGGCGTTGATGAAAAACTGTTTTTT.

The chain carries TRBV29-1 and TRBJ1-2; D remains ambiguous. Per the germline V gene, CDR1 is SQVTM and CDR2 is ANQGSEA. V was clipped by 4 bases and J by 8 bases, with 14 bases between them. This CDR3 comprises 12 residues. The CDR3 sequence: CSVGEPAGGYTF. In DNA, the CDR3 is TGCAGCGTTGGGGAACCTGCGGGCGGCTACACCTTC.

The chain links TRBV10-3 to TRBJ2-5; possible D gene TRBD2, 6 bases. The CDR3 length is 16 residues. Trimming cost V 0 bases and J 5 bases, with 16 bases left between them. Germline V gene data show CDR1 as ENHRY and CDR2 as SYGVKD. CDR3 sequence reads: CAISESKASEGETQYF. Here the CDR3 DNA reads TGTGCCATCAGTGAGTCGAAAGCTAGCGAAGGGGAGACCCAGTACTTC.

The rearrangement joins TRBV10-3 to TRBJ2-6; D is unresolved. Germline CDR1 reads ENHRY; CDR2 reads SYGVKD. The length of the CDR3 is 13 residues. V lost 10 bases and J 1 base, leaving 8 bases between the germline ends. Written as DNA, the CDR3 is TGTGCCACCTTCAGGTCTGGGGCCAACGTCCTGACTTTC. It specifies CATFRSGANVLTF.

The rearrangement links TRBV6-4 to TRBJ2-3, with TRBD2 matching 8 bases. V was pared by 6 bases and J by 3 bases, with 5 bases of the junction left unmatched. This CDR3 is built from 14 residues. Germline V gene lookup returns CDR1 MRHNA and CDR2 SNTAGT. CDR3 nucleotides: TGTGCCAGCAGCTACAGCGGGAGTACAGATACGCAGTATTTT. This codes for CASSYSGSTDTQYF.